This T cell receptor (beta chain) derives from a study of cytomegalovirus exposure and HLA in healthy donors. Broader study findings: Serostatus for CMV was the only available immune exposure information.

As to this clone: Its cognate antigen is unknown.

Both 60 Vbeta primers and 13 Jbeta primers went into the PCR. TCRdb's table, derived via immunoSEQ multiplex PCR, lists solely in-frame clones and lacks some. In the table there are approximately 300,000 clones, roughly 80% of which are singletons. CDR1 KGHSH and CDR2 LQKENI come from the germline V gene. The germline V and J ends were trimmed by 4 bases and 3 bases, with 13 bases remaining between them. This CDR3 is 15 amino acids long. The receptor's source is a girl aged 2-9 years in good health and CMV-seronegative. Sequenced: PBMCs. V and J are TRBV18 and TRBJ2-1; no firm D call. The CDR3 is CASSRLDHGYNEQFF. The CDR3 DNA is TGTGCCAGCTCACGGCTAGACCACGGCTACAATGAGCAGTTCTTC.